This TCR beta chain comes out of a study of cytomegalovirus exposure and HLA in healthy donors. Germline V gene data show CDR1 as SGHTA and CDR2 as FQGNSA. This CDR3 comprises 18 residues. V dropped 0 bases and J dropped 7; count of bases not matched to a gene: 17. As to this clone: Its antigen remains unknown.

Broader study findings: In an earlier analysis, in some 500 donors, most V segments appeared productive either ~87% or ~30% of the time. It was reportedly the case that the classifier diagnosed cytomegalovirus status with high specificity and sensitivity. Some V segments, TRBV6-2 and TRBV6-3 among them, were indistinguishable and were therefore excluded.

The study ran its PCR with 60 Vbeta and 13 Jbeta primers. Generated by immunoSEQ multiplex PCR, the TCRdb table keeps only in-frame clones and is missing some. The sample shows roughly 100,000 clones, approximately 80% of them seen only once. Sequenced input: PBMCs. This clonotype was obtained from a woman between 40 and 55 years old in good health and CMV-seronegative. This sequence joins TRBV7-2 and TRBJ1-2; TRBD1 matches at 7 bases. The CDR3, as DNA: TGTGCCAGCAGCTTAGCGGGGACAGCAAGTAGAGAGGGTGGTGGCTACACCTTC. Translated, it gives CASSLAGTASREGGGYTF.